Following are 10 T cell receptor beta chains from one sample sequenced in a study of cytomegalovirus exposure and HLA in healthy donors. Primers included in the PCR were 60 Vbeta and 13 Jbeta primers. Libraries were prepared by immunoSEQ multiplex PCR; TCRdb keeps only in-frame clonotypes and omits some of them. The sample holds roughly 150,000 clones, roughly 80% seen once. The sample was PBMCs. The receptors were gathered from a boy under 10 years old in good health and CMV-seronegative.

The genes are TRBV7-2 and TRBJ2-3, with D unresolved. CDR1 and CDR2 from the germline V gene are SGHTA and FQGNSA. V gave up 5 bases and J gave up 3 bases, with 15 bases separating them. This CDR3 is 15 amino acids long. The CDR3 coding sequence is TGTGCCAGCAGCCGTAAGGATGCTAGAACAGATACGCAGTATTTT. Encoded protein: CASSRKDARTDTQYF.

The chain couples TRBV18 to TRBJ2-7; 7 positions match TRBD2. This CDR3 has 15 amino acids. The V and J ends lost 0 bases and 3 bases, in that order; junction bases with no gene match: 5. The germline V gene has CDR1 KGHSH and CDR2 LQKENI. CDR3 amino acids: CASSPPSGGSYEQYF. Written as DNA, the CDR3 is TGTGCCAGCTCACCACCCTCCGGGGGGAGCTACGAGCAGTACTTC. Based on the CDR3 plus reference TRBV18 and TRBJ2-7, the full variable domain is NAGVMQNPRHLVRRRGQEARLRCSPMKGHSHVYWYRQLPEEGLKFMVYLQKENIIDESGMPKERFSAEFPKEGPSILRIQQVVRGDSAAYFCASSPPSGGSYEQYFGPGTRLTVT.

The rearrangement links TRBV4-3 to TRBJ2-5; the match to TRBD1 covers 7 bases. The J call is uncertain, as TRBJ2-7 better fits the DNA end. CDR3 length equals 18 residues. Germline V gene lookup returns CDR1 LGHNA and CDR2 YSLEER. CDR3 sequence (DNA): TGCGCCAGCAGCCAAGATCTTATACTGTGGCAGGGGGCCTACGAGCAGTACTTC. It is translated as CASSQDLILWQGAYEQYF.

This chain joins TRBV5-4 and TRBJ1-4, with D uncertain. Trimming removed 4 bases at V and 3 bases at J, with 10 bases between. Germline values: CDR1 SGHNT, CDR2 YYREEE (reference sequence). The CDR3 sequence is 14 residues long. The CDR3 here is CASSPSLSNEKLFF. CDR3 nucleotides: TGTGCCAGCAGCCCCTCCCTTTCTAATGAAAAACTGTTTTTT.

The gene calls are TRBV7-9 and TRBJ2-7; D is perhaps TRBD2 (5 bases). The germline V gene encodes CDR1 SEHNR and CDR2 FQNEAQ (reference sequence). V lost 1 base and J 7 bases, leaving 14 bases between the germline ends. The CDR3 loop spans 14 amino acids. The CDR3 DNA reads TGTGCCAGCAGCTTAGACTCGCGACGAGGGGAGCAGTACTTC. Its translation is CASSLDSRRGEQYF.

This sequence joins TRBV29-1 and TRBJ2-7, with 10 bases identical to TRBD2. In germline, CDR1 is SQVTM, CDR2 ANQGSEA. V was pared by 5 bases and J by 6 bases, with 4 bases of the junction left unmatched. This CDR3 has 12 residues. CDR3 amino acids: CSVRGLAVEQYF. In DNA, the CDR3 is TGCAGCGTTCGCGGACTAGCGGTCGAGCAGTACTTC.

The chain links TRBV5-1 to TRBJ2-3; D gene uncertain. Germline V gene data show CDR1 as SGHRS and CDR2 as YFSETQ. Trimming removed 0 bases at V and 5 bases at J, with 10 bases between. The CDR3 spans 14 residues. CDR3 protein: CASSLELSKDTQYF. CDR3 DNA sequence: TGCGCCAGCAGCTTGGAGCTGAGTAAAGATACGCAGTATTTT.

This clone has only one observation. This chain connects TRBV29-1 to TRBJ2-7; TRBD2 is a possible D gene (6 bases). This CDR3 is built from 13 residues. Germline CDR1 and CDR2: SQVTM and ANQGSEA. Trimming took 5 bases from V and 3 from J, leaving 14 bases between them. CDR3 loop: CSVSGGAGYEQYF. CDR3 sequence (DNA): TGCAGCGTTTCGGGCGGAGCGGGCTACGAGCAGTACTTC.

This chain uses TRBV5-4 with TRBJ2-7, with 11 bases aligning to TRBD1. The germline gives CDR1 SGHNT, CDR2 YYREEE (reference sequence). The V and J ends lost 1 base and 1 base, in that order; junction bases with no gene match: 4. CDR3 size: 16 residues. The CDR3 loop is CASSLIGTGGSYEQYF. DNA for the CDR3: TGTGCCAGCAGCTTGATAGGGACAGGGGGTTCCTACGAGCAGTACTTC.

This clone was seen only a few times. Other DNA sequences in this specimen translate into the identical CDR3. The chain recombines TRBV13 with TRBJ2-2; D ambiguous. The V end was cut by 0 bases, the J end by 6 bases, with 5 bases between. CDR1 and CDR2 from the germline V gene are PRHDT and FYEKMQ (reference sequence). CDR3 length equals 13 residues. CDR3 sequence reads: CASSLGRAGELFF. The CDR3, as DNA: TGTGCCAGCAGCTTAGGTAGAGCCGGGGAGCTGTTTTTT.